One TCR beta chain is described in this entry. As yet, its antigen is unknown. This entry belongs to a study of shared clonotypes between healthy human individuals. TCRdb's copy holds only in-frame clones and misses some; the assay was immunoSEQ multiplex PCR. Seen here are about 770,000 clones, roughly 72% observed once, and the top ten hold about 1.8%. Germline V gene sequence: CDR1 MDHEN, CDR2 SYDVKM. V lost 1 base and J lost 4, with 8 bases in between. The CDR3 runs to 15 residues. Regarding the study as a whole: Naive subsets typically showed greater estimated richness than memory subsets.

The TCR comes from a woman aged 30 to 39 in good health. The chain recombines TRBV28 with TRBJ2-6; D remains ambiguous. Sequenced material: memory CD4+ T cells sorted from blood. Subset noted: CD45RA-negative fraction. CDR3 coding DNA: TGTGCCAGCAGTTTATACGGCCAGGGGGCCAACGTCCTGACTTTC. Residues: CASSLYGQGANVLTF.